A selection of T cell receptor beta chains follows, all from one sample in a study of cytomegalovirus exposure and HLA in healthy donors. Method: immunoSEQ multiplex PCR; TCRdb's copy keeps in-frame clones and lacks some. The sample has 150,000 to 180,000 clones, roughly 77% seen once. The specimen sequenced was PBMCs. The receptors stem from a man aged 25-40 years in good health and CMV-seropositive. Each CDR3 is given with its conserved first and last residue. The D gene is left open where the match is weak. Some rows have no size entry. The others give once, few or many, or a class for an expanded clone.

size | J | D | V | DNA | CDR3
NA | TRBJ1-3 | NA | TRBV7-8 | TGTGCCAGCAGCTTCCAGGACTCTGGAAACACCATATATTTT | CASSFQDSGNTIYF
once | TRBJ2-7 | TRBD1 | TRBV6-5 | TGTGCCAGCAGTTACCGGGACAGGGGAATTAACGAGCAGTACTTC | CASSYRDRGINEQYF
few | TRBJ1-2 | TRBD1 | TRBV5-1 | TGCGCCAGCAGCTCGGGACAGGCAGATAACTATGGCTACACCTTC | CASSSGQADNYGYTF
NA | TRBJ2-7 | TRBD1 | TRBV6-1 | TGTGCGACCTGCCCGGGACAGGGCCTCGAGCAGTACTTC | CATCPGQGLEQYF
NA | TRBJ2-2 | TRBD2 | TRBV6-5 | TGTGCCAGCAGTTCCCCGGGGGGAGAGAACACCGGGGAGCTGTTTTTT | CASSSPGGENTGELFF
NA | TRBJ2-6 | NA | TRBV5-6 | TGTGCCAGCAGCGGGGACTTGCGCGGGGCCAACGTCCTGACTTTC | CASSGDLRGANVLTF
few | TRBJ2-2 | NA | TRBV4-2 | TGTGCCAGCAGCCAACTAAACACCGGGGAGCTGTTTTTT | CASSQLNTGELFF
NA | TRBJ2-7 | TRBD2 | TRBV6-1 | TGTGCCAGCCGAGGCGGGGGGGGAGCCTACGAGCAGTACTTC | CASRGGGGAYEQYF
few | TRBJ1-6 | TRBD1 | TRBV7-2 | TGTGCCAGCAGCCCGCGGACAGGGGAAAATTCACCCCTCCACTTT | CASSPRTGENSPLHF
NA | TRBJ2-7 | NA | TRBV18 | TGTGCCAGCTCACCTAGGCGGCTATACGAGCAGTACTTC | CASSPRRLYEQYF
NA | TRBJ2-1 | TRBD1 | TRBV4-1 | TGCGCCAGCAGCCAAGGTGGACAGGGGTCCTGGTTCTTC | CASSQGGQGSWFF
NA | TRBJ2-1 | NA | TRBV27 | TGTGCCAGCAGTTTATTCGATGAGCAGTTCTTC | CASSLFDEQFF
NA | TRBJ1-4 | NA | TRBV19 | TGTGCCAGTAAAGAGGTGGTTGATGAAAAACTGTTTTTT | CASKEVVDEKLFF
NA | TRBJ2-1 | TRBD1 | TRBV28 | TGTGCATACAGGGGTGCGGGCTACAATGAGCAGTTCTTC | CAYRGAGYNEQFF
NA | TRBJ1-2 | NA | TRBV9 | TGTGCCAGCAGCCCACAAGTGAGTACAGGGAACTATGGCTACACCTTC | CASSPQVSTGNYGYTF
NA | TRBJ2-3 | NA | TRBV20-1 | TGCAGTGCTAGAGGTGGGGAGACGCAGTATTTT | CSARGGETQYF
NA | TRBJ2-6 | NA | TRBV27 | TGTGCCAGCGCGAGGGGGGGGCCTAGCTCTGGGGCCAACGTCCTGACTTTC | CASARGGPSSGANVLTF
NA | TRBJ1-1 | TRBD1 | TRBV19 | TGTGCCACCGCGGAACGACAGGGGACAAACACTGAAGCTTTCTTT | CATAERQGTNTEAFF
NA | TRBJ2-1 | TRBD1 | TRBV2 | TGTGCCAGCAGTGACCGGGACAGACGGTTCTTC | CASSDRDRRFF
NA | TRBJ1-1 | TRBD1 | TRBV7-3 | TGTGCCAGCAGCCCAGGGACAGGGGACACTGAAGCTTTCTTT | CASSPGTGDTEAFF
NA | TRBJ1-2 | NA | TRBV28 | TGTGCCAGCAAGCCTCATCCGGGCCAACCTGAGGGGACTTATGGCTACACCTTC | CASKPHPGQPEGTYGYTF
NA | TRBJ1-1 | NA | TRBV13 | TGTGCCAGCAGCTTACGGTCGGGGGGGAACACTGAAGCTTTCTTT | CASSLRSGGNTEAFF
NA | TRBJ2-7 | TRBD2 | TRBV5-1 | TGCGCCAGCAGCTTAGCACTAGCGAGGTACGAGCAGTACTTC | CASSLALARYEQYF
NA | TRBJ2-1 | NA | TRBV5-1 | TGCGCCAGCAGCCGGACAGGGAGGGTGAACTACAATGAGCAGTTCTTC | CASSRTGRVNYNEQFF
NA | TRBJ2-5 | NA | TRBV29-1 | TGCAGCATTGAGGAGGGATACGAGACCCAGTACTTC | CSIEEGYETQYF
NA | TRBJ1-5 | NA | TRBV7-9 | TGTGCCAGCACCACATCCGGGAGCAATCAGCCCCAGCATTTT | CASTTSGSNQPQHF
NA | TRBJ2-5 | NA | TRBV6-5 | TGTGCCAGCCTTGGAGGGGCACAAGAGACCCAGTACTTC | CASLGGAQETQYF
NA | TRBJ2-5 | TRBD2 | TRBV19 | TGTGCCAGTAGTATATCGGGACTACAAGAGACCCAGTACTTC | CASSISGLQETQYF
NA | TRBJ2-3 | NA | TRBV27 | TGTGCCAGCAGTTCCCTTCGGGTCACGGATACGCAGTATTTT | CASSSLRVTDTQYF
NA | TRBJ2-5 | NA | TRBV11-3 | TGTGCCAGCAGCTTAGGAGGGGGGGCCGGGGAGACCCAGTACTTC | CASSLGGGAGETQYF
NA | TRBJ1-2 | NA | TRBV5-1 | TGCGCCAGCAGCTTGGAAGGTGCAGGGGCAAGTGGCTACACCTTC | CASSLEGAGASGYTF
NA | TRBJ2-7 | NA | TRBV20-1 | TGCAGCCTGAGGGAGGCCCACGAGCAGTACTTC | CSLREAHEQYF
NA | TRBJ1-2 | NA | TRBV28 | TGTGCCAGCCGCAAGACAGCAAAATATGGCTACACCTTC | CASRKTAKYGYTF
once | TRBJ2-1 | TRBD2 | TRBV9 | TGTGCCAGCAGCGTAGTTGGGACTAGCGGGCCGTACAATGAGCAGTTCTTC | CASSVVGTSGPYNEQFF
NA | TRBJ2-7 | TRBD1 | TRBV29-1 | TGCAGCGTTGAGAGGACAGGACCTTACGAGCAGTACTTC | CSVERTGPYEQYF
NA | TRBJ2-5 | TRBD2 | TRBV7-2 | TGTGCCAGCAGCTTAGGGGGGGGACAAGAGACCCAGTACTTC | CASSLGGGQETQYF
NA | TRBJ1-3 | NA | TRBV10-3 | TGTGCCATCTCTCAGTCCGGAAACACCATATATTTT | CAISQSGNTIYF
NA | TRBJ1-2 | NA | TRBV4-3 | TGCGCCAGCAGCCAAGATCCCGGTTCTAACTATGGCTACACCTTC | CASSQDPGSNYGYTF
once | TRBJ2-7 | TRBD2 | TRBV28 | TGTGCCAGCAGCGGGGGGTTCCGGTCTTACGAGCAGTACTTC | CASSGGFRSYEQYF
once | TRBJ2-7 | NA | TRBV6-1 | TGTGCCAGCAGTCTTCGAGTAGCGGCCTCCTACGAGCAGTACTTC | CASSLRVAASYEQYF
NA | TRBJ2-7 | NA | TRBV7-6 | TGTGCCAGCAGCTTAGCCTTTAACCAGGGAAAGTACGAGCAGTACTTC | CASSLAFNQGKYEQYF
NA | TRBJ2-7 | NA | TRBV5-6 | TGTGCCAGCAGCTTTAGCTACGAGCAGTACTTC | CASSFSYEQYF
once | TRBJ1-1 | NA | TRBV5-4 | TGTGCCAGCAGCTTCGTACAGGCAGACACTGAAGCTTTCTTT | CASSFVQADTEAFF